Shown below are 2 T cell receptor beta chains from a single sample sequenced in a study of T cells in Graves' hyperthyroidism and ophthalmopathy. Using RNA transcripts as the source, TCR beta CDR3 regions were amplified. The HTBI primer set was used in a first-round RT-PCR of the TCR CDR3. Using its own MiXCR run on the multiplex PCR reads, TCRdb lists one record per CDR3 protein. The table has 200,000 to 250,000 distinct CDR3 sequences, approximately 23% seen once. Sequencing was carried out using blood. All receptors derive from a middle-aged woman with Graves' ophthalmopathy.

This clonotype was recorded at least ten times. The chain has TRBV28 and TRBJ1-5, with D perhaps matching TRBD1 (6 bases). The CDR3 covers 14 residues. Trimming removed 5 bases from V and 6 bases from J, with 14 bases in between. The germline CDR1 and CDR2 sequences are MDHEN and SYDVKM. The CDR3 region has the DNA TGTGCCAGCAGTGTTCAGGGGAAGGGTCAGCCCCAGCATTTT. It codes for CASSVQGKGQPQHF.

This clonotype occurred many times. The chain joins TRBV28 to TRBJ2-7; D call uncertain. The V gene lost 6 bases and the J gene lost 6 bases, with 18 bases spanning the gap. The CDR3 has 14 residues. The V gene's germline CDR1 is MDHEN and CDR2 SYDVKM. The CDR3 sequence is CASSRNTRIGEQYF. The CDR3 nucleotides are TGTGCCAGCAGCCGGAACACCCGCATCGGCGAGCAGTACTTC.